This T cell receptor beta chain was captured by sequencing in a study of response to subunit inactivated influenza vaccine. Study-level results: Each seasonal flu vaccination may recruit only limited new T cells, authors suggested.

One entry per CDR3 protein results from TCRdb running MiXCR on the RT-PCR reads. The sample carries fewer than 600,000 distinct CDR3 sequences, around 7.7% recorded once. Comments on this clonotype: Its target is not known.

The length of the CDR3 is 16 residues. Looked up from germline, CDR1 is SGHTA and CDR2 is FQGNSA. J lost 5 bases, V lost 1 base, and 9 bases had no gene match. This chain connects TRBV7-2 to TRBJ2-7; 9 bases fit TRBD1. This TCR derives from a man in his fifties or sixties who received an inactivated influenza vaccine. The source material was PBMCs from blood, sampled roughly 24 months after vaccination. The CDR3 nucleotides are TGTGCCAGCAGCTTAGTGCCGGGACAGGGAGCCCACGAGCAGTACTTC. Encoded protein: CASSLVPGQGAHEQYF.